A selection of T cell receptor beta chains follows, all from one sample in a study of CD8 T cells in ankylosing spondylitis. One entry per CDR3 protein results from TCRdb running MiXCR on the 5' RACE reads. The table records over 600,000 distinct CDR3 sequences, around 20% of them present only once. Sequencing was done on a sample of blood, either unsorted or a sorted T cell fraction (not recorded which). These receptor sequences come from a male donor with ankylosing spondylitis. Both conserved end residues are part of each CDR3. The D gene is left open where the match is weak. A row's size may be missing; if present it is once, few, many or a size class.

CDR3	DNA	V	J	D	size
CASTFRDRGINEQFF	TGTGCCAGCACCTTCCGGGACAGGGGGATCAATGAGCAGTTCTTC	TRBV12-3/TRBV12-4	TRBJ2-1	TRBD1	.
CASRGTIYNEQFF	TGTGCCAGCAGGGGGACCATCTACAATGAGCAGTTCTTC	TRBV12-3/TRBV12-4	TRBJ2-1	.	.
CASSTPGLAVRDEQYF	TGTGCCAGCAGCACACCGGGACTAGCGGTTCGGGACGAGCAGTACTTC	TRBV7-2	TRBJ2-7	TRBD2	.
CASRLTEAGSSYNEQFF	TGTGCCAGCAGACTTACAGAGGCAGGATCGTCCTACAATGAGCAGTTCTTC	TRBV6-2/TRBV6-3	TRBJ2-1	.	few
CASSINMDRQETQYF	TGTGCCAGCAGTATAAACATGGACAGGCAAGAGACCCAGTACTTC	TRBV5-8	TRBJ2-5	TRBD1	.
CASSQGADSYEQYF	TGCGCCAGCTCGCAGGGGGCCGACTCCTACGAGCAGTACTTC	TRBV4-1	TRBJ2-7	TRBD1	many
CSALAGAHNEQFF	TGCAGTGCTCTAGCGGGAGCCCACAATGAGCAGTTCTTC	TRBV20-1	TRBJ2-1	TRBD2	.
CSVGLAGDTQYF	TGCAGCGTTGGACTAGCTGGTGATACGCAGTATTTT	TRBV29-1	TRBJ2-3	TRBD2	many
CASNAGGGTGELFF	TGTGCCAGTAACGCAGGGGGGGGCACCGGGGAGCTGTTTTTT	TRBV19	TRBJ2-2	.	.
CASSQDLSWGRPTANTGELFF	TGTGCCAGCAGCCAAGATCTCTCTTGGGGGCGGCCGACAGCGAACACCGGGGAGCTGTTTTTT	TRBV3-1	TRBJ2-2	.	.
CASSYSTYGEQFF	TGTGCCAGCAGTTACTCAACATACGGGGAGCAGTTCTTC	TRBV6-6	TRBJ2-1	.	.
CSARDSGGTEAFF	TGCAGTGCTAGAGACTCAGGAGGGACTGAAGCTTTCTTT	TRBV20-1	TRBJ1-1	.	many
CASSFSGGAGYNEQFF	TGTGCCAGCAGTTTTAGCGGGGGGGCTGGTTACAATGAGCAGTTCTTC	TRBV27	TRBJ2-1	TRBD2	.
CSARDLSNQPQHF	TGCAGTGCTAGAGATTTGAGCAATCAGCCCCAGCATTTT	TRBV20-1	TRBJ1-5	.	few
CATSDSGTQRGYTF	TGTGCCACCAGTGATTCTGGGACACAGAGGGGCTACACCTTC	TRBV24-1	TRBJ1-2	.	.
CASSQDWTGESEQYF	TGTGCCAGCAGCCAAGATTGGACGGGAGAGTCCGAGCAGTACTTC	TRBV14	TRBJ2-7	.	few
CASSLGAGTGGSNSPLHF	TGTGCCAGCAGCTTAGGCGCCGGGACAGGGGGCTCTAATTCACCCCTCCACTTT	TRBV11-1	TRBJ1-6	TRBD1	many
CASSPGVGPYEQYF	TGTGCCAGCAGCCCGGGGGTGGGTCCCTACGAGCAGTACTTC	TRBV12-3/TRBV12-4	TRBJ2-7	.	few
CASSPGTDMETQYF	TGTGCCAGCAGCCCAGGGACAGACATGGAGACCCAGTACTTC	TRBV6-2/TRBV6-3	TRBJ2-5	TRBD1	many
CSAREKNQPQHF	TGCAGTGCTAGAGAAAAGAATCAGCCCCAGCATTTT	TRBV20-1	TRBJ1-5	.	.
CASSGTGTAEVFF	TGTGCCAGCAGCGGAACCGGGACGGCTGAAGTTTTCTTT	TRBV12-3/TRBV12-4	TRBJ1-1	.	few
CASSPGQPATNEKLFF	TGTGCCAGCTCACCAGGGCAGCCTGCAACTAATGAAAAACTGTTTTTT	TRBV18	TRBJ1-4	.	many
CASSVYPGASEAFF	TGTGCCAGCAGTGTATACCCCGGGGCTAGTGAAGCTTTCTTT	TRBV6-1	TRBJ1-1	.	few
CSATDAISSGTEAFF	TGCAGTGCTACGGATGCGATAAGCAGTGGTACTGAAGCTTTCTTT	TRBV20-1	TRBJ1-1	.	few
CSARDRFGEQYF	TGCAGTGCTCGAGACCGTTTCGGTGAGCAGTACTTC	TRBV20-1	TRBJ2-7	.	few
CASSYPGLNTEAFF	TGTGCCAGCAGTTACCCGGGGTTGAACACTGAAGCTTTCTTT	TRBV14	TRBJ1-1	.	many
CASSPGTGGLKTQYF	TGTGCCAGCTCACCGGGAACAGGGGGCTTGAAGACCCAGTACTTC	TRBV18	TRBJ2-5	TRBD1	.
CASSFPSRSGEQYF	TGTGCCAGCAGCTTCCCTAGTCGGAGCGGCGAGCAGTACTTC	TRBV7-2	TRBJ2-7	.	few
CSAREGYGNTEAFF	TGCAGTGCTAGAGAGGGGTATGGGAACACTGAAGCTTTCTTT	TRBV20-1	TRBJ1-1	.	once
CASNSLGGGPYNEQFF	TGTGCCAGCAATTCTCTTGGGGGGGGACCCTACAATGAGCAGTTCTTC	TRBV12-3/TRBV12-4	TRBJ2-1	TRBD2	few
CASRPGNTGELFF	TGCGCCAGCAGGCCAGGCAACACCGGGGAGCTGTTTTTT	TRBV5-1	TRBJ2-2	.	few
CASRGGGRNEQFF	TGTGCCAGCAGGGGCGGGGGGCGGAATGAGCAGTTCTTC	TRBV9	TRBJ2-1	TRBD2	few
CASSQGRGNYGYTF	TGTGCCAGCAGCCAAGGCAGGGGAAACTATGGCTACACCTTC	TRBV3-1	TRBJ1-2	.	few
CATSGTSTDTQYF	TGTGCCACTTCCGGGACTAGCACAGATACGCAGTATTTT	TRBV6-1	TRBJ2-3	.	.